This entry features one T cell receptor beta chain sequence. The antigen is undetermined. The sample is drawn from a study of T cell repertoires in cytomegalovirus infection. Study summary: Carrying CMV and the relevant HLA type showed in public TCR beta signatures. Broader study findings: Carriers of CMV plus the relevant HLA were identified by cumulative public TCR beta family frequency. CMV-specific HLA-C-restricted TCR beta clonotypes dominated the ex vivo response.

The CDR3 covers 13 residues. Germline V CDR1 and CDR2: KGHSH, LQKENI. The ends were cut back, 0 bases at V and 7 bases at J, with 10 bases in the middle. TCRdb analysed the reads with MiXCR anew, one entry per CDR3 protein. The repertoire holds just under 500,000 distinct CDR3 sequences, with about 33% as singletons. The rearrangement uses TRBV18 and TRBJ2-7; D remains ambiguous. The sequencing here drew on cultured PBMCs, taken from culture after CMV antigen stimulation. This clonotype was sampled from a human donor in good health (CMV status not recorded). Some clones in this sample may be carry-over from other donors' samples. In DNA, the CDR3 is TGTGCCAGCTCACCACCCAGTAGTGTTGAGCAGTACTTC. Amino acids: CASSPPSSVEQYF.